This T cell receptor (beta chain) came from a study of CD8 T cells in ankylosing spondylitis. This CDR3 spans 21 amino acids. Germline V gene data show CDR1 as MNHEY and CDR2 as SVGEGT. Trimming removed 4 bases at V and 0 bases at J, with 29 bases between. Preparation of TCR beta libraries was done by quantitative 5'-RACE with molecular barcodes. In TCRdb, the 5' RACE reads were re-called with MiXCR into one record per CDR3 protein. The sample lists around 490,000 distinct CDR3 sequences, about 5.2% seen once, with under 4.5% in the top ten. Study-level findings and limits: A TCR beta motif of eight highly homologous variants appeared characteristic of ankylosing spondylitis blood. From matched ankylosing spondylitis synovial fluid, disease-linked clones were reportedly recovered at significantly enriched levels. Disease-linked clones proved CD8+ and comparatively uncommon in peripheral blood.

The table lists this clonotype with many counts. Its antigen is not known. This chain joins TRBV6-2 or TRBV6-3 and TRBJ2-3, with D maybe TRBD2 (5 bases). The sequence was collected from a male donor with ankylosing spondylitis. Source material: blood, either unsorted or a sorted T cell fraction (not recorded which). This CDR3 reads CASSWPLATKEQYLSTDTQYF. In DNA, the CDR3 is TGTGCCAGCAGTTGGCCCTTAGCGACCAAAGAGCAGTATCTTAGCACAGATACGCAGTATTTT.